Below are 16 T cell receptor beta chains sequenced from a single sample in a study of T cells after yellow fever vaccination. Via MiXCR, TCRdb re-called the 5' RACE reads, giving one row per CDR3 protein. The top ten clones hold approximately 20% of a sample with 250,000 to 400,000 distinct CDR3 sequences, about 4.5% of them seen once. Sequences were derived from PBMCs, sampled 15 days after the yellow fever booster vaccination. These receptors were obtained from a young man who received the YFV17D yellow fever vaccine.

This chain connects TRBV20-1 to TRBJ1-1; D is possibly TRBD1 (6 bases). The germline gives CDR1 DFQATT, CDR2 SNEGSKA (reference sequence). The CDR3 sequence is 14 residues long. The ends were cut back, 6 bases at V and 10 bases at J, with 24 bases in the middle. CDR3 DNA: TGCAGTGCCAGCAGGGCCGGCAGGGGTATTTCAGCTTTCTTT. This codes for CSASRAGRGISAFF.

This clonotype occurred many times. The J gene is TRBJ1-6, the V gene TRBV10-2; the D gene is possibly TRBD1 (5 bases). The germline CDR1 and CDR2 sequences are WSHSY and SAAADI. Trimming left V 3 bases short and J 8 bases short, with 8 bases between. The CDR3 has 13 residues. In DNA form, the CDR3 reads TGCGCCAGCAGTGACCTCAGGGATTCACCCCTCCACTTT. Translating it yields CASSDLRDSPLHF.

Many counts were recorded for this clonotype. The chain couples TRBV5-1 to TRBJ2-1; TRBD1 matches 7 bases. Germline assignment: CDR1 SGHRS and CDR2 YFSETQ. CDR3 length: 13 amino acids. V gave up 7 bases and J gave up 1 base; unmatched junction bases: 2. The CDR3 DNA is TGCGCCAGCCGACAGGGTTCCTACAATGAGCAGTTCTTC. The encoded protein is CASRQGSYNEQFF.

This clonotype was detected only a few times. The chain combines TRBV12-3 or TRBV12-4 with TRBJ2-5, with 8 bases aligning to TRBD2. This CDR3 has 17 residues. After removal of 5 bases from V and 4 bases from J, the junction contained 15 bases not matched to a gene. The CDR3 reads CASSPLPGTRQGETQYF. CDR3 sequence (DNA): TGTGCCAGCAGTCCACTCCCCGGGACTAGGCAGGGAGAGACCCAGTACTTC.

This clonotype appeared a few times. The V and J genes are TRBV20-1 and TRBJ1-5; tentatively, D is TRBD1 (5 bases). Germline loops: CDR1 DFQATT, CDR2 SNEGSKA (reference sequence). The CDR3 runs 15 residues. Deletions cut 0 bases from V and 6 bases from J, with 15 bases between. Written as DNA, the CDR3 is TGCAGTGCTAGAGAACCCGCAGGGTCCCGTCAGCCCCAGCATTTT. It specifies CSAREPAGSRQPQHF.

This clonotype has a count of ten or more. The chain links TRBV7-2 to TRBJ2-7; 8 nucleotides line up with TRBD2. The V gene end was trimmed by 1 base and the J gene end by 1 base; junction bases not matched to a gene: 6. Germline loops: CDR1 SGHTA, CDR2 FQGNSA. The CDR3 covers 16 residues. The CDR3 nucleotides read TGTGCCAGCAGCTTAGGATCACGGGGGGGTTCCTACGAGCAGTACTTC. Protein: CASSLGSRGGSYEQYF.

The chain joins TRBV14 to TRBJ2-1, with 8 bases identical to TRBD1. Germline CDR1 is SGHDN and CDR2 is FVKESK. After removal of 3 bases from V and 8 bases from J, the junction contained 6 bases not matched to a gene. CDR3 length: 14 residues. The CDR3 is CASSHGARGHEQFF. The CDR3, as DNA: TGTGCCAGCAGCCACGGGGCCAGGGGGCATGAGCAGTTCTTC.

In this sample, this clonotype turned up many times. The genes are TRBV20-1 and TRBJ2-2; 7 bases are a match to TRBD1. Germline CDR1 reads DFQATT; CDR2 reads SNEGSKA (reference sequence). CDR3 length: 16 residues. V was clipped by 0 bases and J by 5 bases; unmatched bases: 9. In nucleotides, the CDR3 is TGCAGTGCTAGAGAACGTGTGGCAGGGGGTACCGGGGAGCTGTTTTTT. Its protein is CSARERVAGGTGELFF.

This clonotype showed up just a few times. This chain uses TRBV19 with TRBJ1-5; TRBD1 might be the D (5 bases). The CDR3 has 13 residues. Germline V gene data show CDR1 as LNHDA and CDR2 as SQIVND (reference sequence). V gave up 6 bases and J gave up 4 bases, with 10 bases separating them. CDR3 DNA sequence: TGTGCCAGTAGCGACAGCCTAAATCAGCCCCAGCATTTT. Residues: CASSDSLNQPQHF.

This chain links TRBV20-1 with TRBJ2-3; TRBD2 matches 8 bases. Germline CDR1 and CDR2: DFQATT and SNEGSKA (reference sequence). Trimming took 5 bases from V and 4 from J; bases not matched to a gene: 8. The CDR3 is 14 amino acids. The DNA for the CDR3 is TGCAGTGCTCCAGACGCGGGGGGCCCAGATACGCAGTATTTT. Its protein product is CSAPDAGGPDTQYF.

Ten or more counts support this clonotype. The CDR3 DNA reads as TGTGCCAGCAGTACCTCCGGGACTAGCGGCCATACGCAGTATTTT. Residues: CASSTSGTSGHTQYF. The chain uses TRBV6-6 and TRBJ2-3; 11 bases match TRBD2. Germline V gives CDR1 MNHNY, CDR2 SVGAGI (reference sequence). This CDR3 contains 15 residues. J lost 7 bases, V lost 5 bases, and 8 bases had no gene match.

The table lists this clonotype with many counts. V and J are TRBV20-1 and TRBJ2-1; no clear D. The V end was cut by 0 bases, the J end by 6 bases, with 9 bases between. The CDR3 extends over 13 amino acids. The V gene's germline CDR1 is DFQATT and CDR2 SNEGSKA (reference sequence). The CDR3 DNA sequence: TGCAGTGCTAGAGAGGGTTCCCTCAATGAGCAGTTCTTC. It is translated as CSAREGSLNEQFF.

This chain joins TRBV7-2 and TRBJ2-6; 12 bases fit TRBD2. CDR3 length: 21 amino acids. Germline CDR1 SGHTA, CDR2 FQGNSA. Trimming removed 4 bases from V and 0 bases from J; junction bases left unmatched: 13. The CDR3 region is CASSSRQLAGGTISGANVLTF. CDR3 bases: TGTGCCAGCAGCTCTCGGCAACTAGCGGGGGGAACCATCTCTGGGGCCAACGTCCTGACTTTC.

This clonotype was seen at least ten times. This sequence joins TRBV12-3 or TRBV12-4 and TRBJ1-5; D may be TRBD1 (5 bases). With 5 bases removed from V and 8 bases from J, the gap between germline ends came to 16 bases. The CDR3 spans 14 residues. DNA for the CDR3: TGTGCCAGCAGTCCCGTGGGGGGTACTGAGCCCCAGCATTTT. Its translation is CASSPVGGTEPQHF.

In its sample, this clonotype was seen a few times. The V gene is TRBV7-9, the J gene TRBJ2-5, with D perhaps TRBD2 (6 bases). Trimming shortened V by 5 bases and J by 5 bases, and 24 bases separated the two germline ends. This CDR3 comprises 17 residues. CDR1 is SEHNR, CDR2 FQNEAQ, per germline (reference sequence). The CDR3 here is CASSPAGRQSIRETQYF. In nucleotides, the CDR3 is TGTGCCAGCAGCCCTGCGGGGAGACAATCCATCCGGGAGACCCAGTACTTC.

Ten or more counts support this clonotype. This chain links TRBV7-2 with TRBJ2-1, with D perhaps TRBD2 (6 bases). The CDR3 sequence is 14 residues long. Germline loops: CDR1 SGHTA, CDR2 FQGNSA. V was cut by 4 bases and J by 8 bases, with 15 bases left in between. The CDR3 region has the DNA TGTGCCAGCAGCTCGTTTTGGAGCGGGTATGAGCAGTTCTTC. Its translation: CASSSFWSGYEQFF. Looking up the rest from reference TRBV7-2 and TRBJ2-1 gives the full variable domain: GAGVSQSPSNKVTEKGKDVELRCDPISGHTALYWYRQSLGQGLEFLIYFQGNSAPDKSGLPSDRFSAERTGGSVSTLTIQRTQQEDSAVYLCASSSFWSGYEQFFGPGTRLTVL.